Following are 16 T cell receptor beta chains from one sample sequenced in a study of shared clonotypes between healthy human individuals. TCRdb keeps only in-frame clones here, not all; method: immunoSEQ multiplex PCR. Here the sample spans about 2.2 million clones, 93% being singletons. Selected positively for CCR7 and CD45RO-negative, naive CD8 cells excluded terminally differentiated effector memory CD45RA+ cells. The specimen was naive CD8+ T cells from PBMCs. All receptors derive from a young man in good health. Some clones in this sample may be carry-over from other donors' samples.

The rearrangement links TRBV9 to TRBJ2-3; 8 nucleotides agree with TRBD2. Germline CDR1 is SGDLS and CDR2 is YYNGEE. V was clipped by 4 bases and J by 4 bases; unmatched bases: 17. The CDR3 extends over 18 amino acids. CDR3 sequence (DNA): TGTGCCAGCAGCACCTCTTCCCAGGCTAGCGGGTTTCCAGATACGCAGTATTTT. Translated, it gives CASSTSSQASGFPDTQYF.

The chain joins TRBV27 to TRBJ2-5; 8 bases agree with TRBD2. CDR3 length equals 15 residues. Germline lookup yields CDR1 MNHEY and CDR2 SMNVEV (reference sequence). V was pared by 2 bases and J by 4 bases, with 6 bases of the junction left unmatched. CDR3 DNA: TGTGCCAGCAGTTTAGGTAGCGGGAAGGCAGAGACCCAGTACTTC. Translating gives CASSLGSGKAETQYF.

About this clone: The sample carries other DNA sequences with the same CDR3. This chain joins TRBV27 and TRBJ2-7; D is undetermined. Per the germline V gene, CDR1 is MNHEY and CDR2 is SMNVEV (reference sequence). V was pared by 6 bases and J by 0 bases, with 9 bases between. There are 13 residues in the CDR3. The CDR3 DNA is TGTGCCAGCAGCTGGGGAATCTCCTACGAGCAGTACTTC. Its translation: CASSWGISYEQYF.

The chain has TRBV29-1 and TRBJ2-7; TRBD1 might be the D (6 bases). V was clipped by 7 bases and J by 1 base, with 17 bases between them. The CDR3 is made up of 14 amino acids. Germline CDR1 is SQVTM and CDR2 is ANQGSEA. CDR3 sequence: CSAVLTTGSYEQYF. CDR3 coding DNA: TGCAGCGCAGTTCTAACGACAGGTTCCTACGAGCAGTACTTC.

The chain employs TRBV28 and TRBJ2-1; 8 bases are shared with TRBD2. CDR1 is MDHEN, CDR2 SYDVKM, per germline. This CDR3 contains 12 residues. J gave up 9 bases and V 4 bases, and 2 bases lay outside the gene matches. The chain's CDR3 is CASSYGRGEQFF. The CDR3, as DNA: TGTGCCAGCAGTTACGGGAGGGGTGAGCAGTTCTTC.

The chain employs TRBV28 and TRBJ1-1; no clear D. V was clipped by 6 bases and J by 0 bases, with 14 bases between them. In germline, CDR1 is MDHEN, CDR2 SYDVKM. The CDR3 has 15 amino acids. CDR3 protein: CASSPLAGMNTEAFF. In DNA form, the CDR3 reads TGTGCCAGCAGCCCCTTGGCAGGAATGAACACTGAAGCTTTCTTT. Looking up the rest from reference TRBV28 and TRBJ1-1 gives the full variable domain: DVKVTQSSRYLVKRTGEKVFLECVQDMDHENMFWYRQDPGLGLRLIYFSYDVKMKEKGDIPEGYSVSREKKERFSLILESASTNQTSMYLCASSPLAGMNTEAFFGQGTRLTVV.

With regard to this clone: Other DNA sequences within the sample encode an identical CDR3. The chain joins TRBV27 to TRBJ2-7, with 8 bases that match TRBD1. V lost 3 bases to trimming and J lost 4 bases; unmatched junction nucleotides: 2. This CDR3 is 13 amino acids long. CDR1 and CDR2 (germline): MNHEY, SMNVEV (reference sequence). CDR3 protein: CASSFYRGYEQYF. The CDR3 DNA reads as TGTGCCAGCAGTTTCTACAGGGGGTACGAGCAGTACTTC.

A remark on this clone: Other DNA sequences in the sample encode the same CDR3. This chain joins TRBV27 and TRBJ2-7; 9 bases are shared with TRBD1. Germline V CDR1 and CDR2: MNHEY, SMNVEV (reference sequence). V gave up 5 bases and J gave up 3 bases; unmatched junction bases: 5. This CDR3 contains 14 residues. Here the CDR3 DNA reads TGTGCCAGCAGTCCTTCGACAGGGGGCTACGAGCAGTACTTC. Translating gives CASSPSTGGYEQYF.

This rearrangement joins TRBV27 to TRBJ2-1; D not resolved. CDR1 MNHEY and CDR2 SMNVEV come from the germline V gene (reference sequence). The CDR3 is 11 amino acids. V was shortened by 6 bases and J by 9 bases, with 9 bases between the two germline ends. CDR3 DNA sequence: TGTGCCAGCAGGTCCCCCCTTGAGCAGTTCTTC. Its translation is CASRSPLEQFF.

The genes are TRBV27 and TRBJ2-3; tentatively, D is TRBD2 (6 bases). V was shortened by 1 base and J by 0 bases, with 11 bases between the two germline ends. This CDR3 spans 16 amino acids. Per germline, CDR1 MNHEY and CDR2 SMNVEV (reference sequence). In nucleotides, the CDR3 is TGTGCCAGCAGTTTATTGGGACTCCGAAGCACAGATACGCAGTATTTT. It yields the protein CASSLLGLRSTDTQYF.

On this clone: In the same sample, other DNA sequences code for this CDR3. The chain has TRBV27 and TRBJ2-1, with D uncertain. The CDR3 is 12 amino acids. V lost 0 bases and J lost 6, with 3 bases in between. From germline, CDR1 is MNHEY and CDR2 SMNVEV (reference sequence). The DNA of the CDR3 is TGTGCCAGCAGTTTATCGGTCAATGAGCAGTTCTTC. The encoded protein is CASSLSVNEQFF.

CDR3 region: CASSPSTGGAYNEQFF. The CDR3 bases are TGTGCCAGCAGCCCATCCACCGGGGGGGCCTACAATGAGCAGTTCTTC. The chain couples TRBV7-9 to TRBJ2-1; 8 bases match TRBD2. Germline V gives CDR1 SEHNR, CDR2 FQNEAQ (reference sequence). The V gene end was trimmed by 5 bases and the J gene end by 2 bases; junction bases not matched to a gene: 8. This CDR3 contains 16 residues.

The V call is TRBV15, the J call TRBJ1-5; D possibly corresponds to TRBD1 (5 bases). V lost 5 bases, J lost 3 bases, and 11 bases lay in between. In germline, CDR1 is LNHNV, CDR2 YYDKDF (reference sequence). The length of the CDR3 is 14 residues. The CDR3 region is CATSSRQPNQPQHF. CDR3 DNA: TGTGCCACCAGCTCACGACAGCCCAATCAGCCCCAGCATTTT.

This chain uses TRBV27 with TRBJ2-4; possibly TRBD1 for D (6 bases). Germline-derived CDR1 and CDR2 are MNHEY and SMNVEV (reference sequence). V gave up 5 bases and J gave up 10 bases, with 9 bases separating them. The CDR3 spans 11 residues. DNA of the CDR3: TGTGCCAGCAGTACAGGGTGGATTCAGTACTTC. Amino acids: CASSTGWIQYF.

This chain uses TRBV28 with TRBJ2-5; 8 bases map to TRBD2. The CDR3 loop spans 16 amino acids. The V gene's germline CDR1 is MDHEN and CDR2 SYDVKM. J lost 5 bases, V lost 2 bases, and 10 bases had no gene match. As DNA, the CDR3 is TGTGCCAGCAGTTTAGGTTGGAGCGGGAGTAGGGAGACCCAGTACTTC. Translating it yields CASSLGWSGSRETQYF.

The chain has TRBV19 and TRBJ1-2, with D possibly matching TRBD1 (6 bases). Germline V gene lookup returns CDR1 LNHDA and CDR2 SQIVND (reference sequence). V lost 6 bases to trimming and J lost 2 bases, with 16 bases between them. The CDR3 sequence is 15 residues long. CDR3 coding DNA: TGTGCCAGTAGGTTTCCGGGACACTGGAACTATGGCTACACCTTC. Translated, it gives CASRFPGHWNYGYTF.